This T cell receptor beta chain came from a study of cytomegalovirus exposure and HLA in healthy donors. J gave up 2 bases and V 4 bases, and 9 bases lay outside the gene matches. The CDR3 sequence is 18 residues long. CDR1 is SGHTA and CDR2 is FQGNSA in the germline V gene. Whole-study results and caveats: Several top significant clusters appeared, in a later analysis, to be linked to common viral pathogens.

PCR employed 60 Vbeta and 13 Jbeta primers. Only in-frame clones appear in the TCRdb table, and some are missing; sequencing was by immunoSEQ multiplex PCR. Found here are some 180,000 clones, about 82% of them singletons; the top ten hold about 2%. Worth noting for this clone: What it binds is not known. Other DNA sequences in this specimen translate into the identical CDR3.

The receptor was derived from a woman between 50 and 59 years old in good health and CMV-seronegative. The specimen was PBMCs. The chain is built from TRBV7-2 and TRBJ2-1; 12 nucleotides match TRBD2. The CDR3 region is CASSSSRLAGAPYNEQFF. The DNA of the CDR3 is TGTGCCAGCAGCTCCTCCCGACTAGCGGGGGCCCCCTACAATGAGCAGTTCTTC.